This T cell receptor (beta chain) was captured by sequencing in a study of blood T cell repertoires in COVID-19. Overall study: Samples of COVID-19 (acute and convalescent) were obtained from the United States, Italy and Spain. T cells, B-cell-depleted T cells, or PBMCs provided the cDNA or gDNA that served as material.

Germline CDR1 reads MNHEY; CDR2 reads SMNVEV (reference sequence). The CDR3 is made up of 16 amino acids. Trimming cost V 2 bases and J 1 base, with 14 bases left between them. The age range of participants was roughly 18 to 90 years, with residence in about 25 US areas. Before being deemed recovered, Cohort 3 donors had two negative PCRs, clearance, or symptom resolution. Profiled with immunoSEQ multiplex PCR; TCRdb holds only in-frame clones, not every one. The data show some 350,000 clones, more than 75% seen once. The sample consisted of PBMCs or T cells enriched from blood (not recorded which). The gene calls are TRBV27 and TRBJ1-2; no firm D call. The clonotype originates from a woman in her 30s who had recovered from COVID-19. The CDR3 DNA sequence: TGTGCCAGCAGTTTAAGTTTCGGAGGTTTTAACTATGGCTACACCTTC. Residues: CASSLSFGGFNYGYTF.